This entry describes one TCR beta chain. The PCR was carried out with 60 Vbeta primers and 13 Jbeta primers. Profiled with immunoSEQ multiplex PCR; TCRdb holds only in-frame clones, not every one. The data contain under 200,000 clones, 84% of them singletons. The sample belongs to a study of cytomegalovirus exposure and HLA in healthy donors. The ends lost 4 bases at V and 11 bases at J; junction bases unmatched: 11. There are 13 residues in the CDR3. Germline lookup yields CDR1 SGHDT and CDR2 YYEEEE. The source of this sequence is a man between 25 and 39 years old in good health and CMV-seronegative. The chain employs TRBV5-6 and TRBJ1-1; 7 bases are a match to TRBD1. The sample taken for sequencing was PBMCs. The CDR3 sequence is CASSPRQGRGAFF. The CDR3 DNA follows: TGTGCCAGCAGCCCAAGACAGGGAAGGGGCGCTTTCTTT.